Below are 7 T cell receptor beta chains sequenced from a single sample in a study of T cells after yellow fever vaccination. Each CDR3 protein gets one entry after TCRdb re-called the 5' RACE reads with MiXCR. Of under 300,000 distinct CDR3 sequences in the sample, around 13% were seen once. Sample: CD4+ T cells sorted from PBMCs, taken 45 days after the yellow fever booster vaccination. All receptors come from a man in his thirties or forties who received the YFV17D yellow fever vaccine.

This clonotype came up a few times. This chain uses TRBV6-1 with TRBJ2-7, with D tentatively TRBD1 or TRBD2 (5 bases each). The CDR3 loop spans 15 amino acids. Germline lookup yields CDR1 MNHNS and CDR2 SASEGT. The V gene lost 4 bases and the J gene lost 0 bases, with 13 bases spanning the gap. CDR3 sequence: CASSAWDHSSYEQYF. CDR3 DNA sequence: TGTGCCAGCAGTGCCTGGGACCACAGCTCCTACGAGCAGTACTTC.

The chain joins TRBV7-2 to TRBJ2-7, with TRBD2 matching 10 bases. The CDR3 has 15 residues. Trimming took 2 bases from V and 9 from J; bases not matched to a gene: 10. Germline V gene lookup returns CDR1 SGHTA and CDR2 FQGNSA. The CDR3 protein is CASSLSSSGSQVQYF. The CDR3 coding sequence is TGTGCCAGCAGCTTATCGTCTAGCGGGAGCCAGGTGCAGTACTTC.

The chain is built from TRBV4-3 and TRBJ1-2; possible D gene TRBD1, 5 bases. CDR3 length: 13 amino acids. Germline CDR1 LGHNA, CDR2 YSLEER. Deletions cut 3 bases from V and 3 bases from J, with 8 bases between. The CDR3 spells CASSQGGDYGYTF. The DNA for the CDR3 is TGCGCCAGCAGCCAGGGAGGGGACTATGGCTACACCTTC.

The chain combines TRBV24-1 with TRBJ2-5; TRBD1 matches 7 bases. The V gene end was trimmed by 7 bases and the J gene end by 5 bases; junction bases not matched to a gene: 9. Germline lookup yields CDR1 KGHDR and CDR2 SFDVKD. CDR3 length: 14 residues. CDR3 region: CATRQTGSGETQYF. The CDR3 DNA sequence: TGTGCCACCAGACAGACAGGGTCTGGGGAGACCCAGTACTTC.

The rearrangement uses TRBV12-3 or TRBV12-4 and TRBJ2-1; TRBD2 matches at 7 bases. The CDR3 length is 17 residues. Trimming removed 1 base from V and 12 bases from J; junction bases left unmatched: 18. The CDR3 bases are TGTGCCAGCAGTTTAGATGTGTGGCGGGAGTACGCTAGGGGGCAGTTCTTC. Amino acids: CASSLDVWREYARGQFF.

About this clonotype itself: A much bigger clone sits one base away, suggesting this may be a read error. This rearrangement joins TRBV20-1 to TRBJ1-5; D ambiguous. Trimming took 3 bases from V and 10 from J, leaving 13 bases between them. The CDR3 covers 12 residues. The V gene's germline CDR1 is DFQATT and CDR2 SNEGSKA (reference sequence). For the CDR3, the DNA is TGCAGTGCTAGCACAGTCGGAGGACCCCAGCATTTT. This encodes CSASTVGGPQHF.

V gene TRBV24-1 combines with J gene TRBJ2-1; 8 nucleotides agree with TRBD2. The length of the CDR3 is 16 residues. Germline lookup yields CDR1 KGHDR and CDR2 SFDVKD. J was trimmed by 8 bases and V by 5 bases; bases with no gene match: 13. In DNA form, the CDR3 reads TGTGCCACCAGTGCCCCAAGCGGGAGAGAGGTTGATGAGCAGTTCTTC. This sequence encodes CATSAPSGREVDEQFF.